This is a list of T cell receptor beta chains from one sample in a study of CD8+ T cells in alopecia areata. Repertoires were generated with immunoSEQ multiplex PCR, while TCRdb's copy carries only in-frame clones and drops some. This sample yields about 120,000 clones, of which 45% to 50% are seen a single time; approximately 18% belongs to the top ten. The sample here was CD8+ T cells sorted from blood, taken at week 0. The receptors shown here come from a human donor with alopecia areata. CDR3s include the opening cysteine and the closing phenylalanine or tryptophan. The order of the fields is V gene, CDR3 length, clone size, J gene, CDR3 protein. Only some rows state a clone size, as once, few, many or a class for expanded clones.

V gene: TRBV18
CDR3 length: 13
clone size: few
J gene: TRBJ2-7
CDR3 protein: CASSADNSYEQYF

V gene: TRBV5-1
CDR3 length: 13
clone size: .
J gene: TRBJ2-7
CDR3 protein: CASSSSTGLEQYF

V gene: TRBV13
CDR3 length: 12
clone size: .
J gene: TRBJ2-3
CDR3 protein: CASSLEGDTQYF

V gene: TRBV27
CDR3 length: 17
clone size: .
J gene: TRBJ2-2
CDR3 protein: CASSPELAGGYTGELFF

V gene: TRBV7-9
CDR3 length: 13
clone size: .
J gene: TRBJ2-7
CDR3 protein: CASSPGTANEQYF

V gene: TRBV7-9
CDR3 length: 14
clone size: few
J gene: TRBJ2-2
CDR3 protein: CASSLAETTGELFF

V gene: TRBV5-1
CDR3 length: 17
clone size: .
J gene: TRBJ1-5
CDR3 protein: CASSLLPGGLSNQPQHF

V gene: TRBV5-1
CDR3 length: 15
clone size: .
J gene: TRBJ2-2
CDR3 protein: CASSYSGRDTGELFF

V gene: TRBV10-3
CDR3 length: 12
clone size: .
J gene: TRBJ2-5
CDR3 protein: CAIKRGQETQYF

V gene: TRBV9
CDR3 length: 16
clone size: once
J gene: TRBJ1-1
CDR3 protein: CASSPQGWAMNTEAFF

V gene: TRBV5-4
CDR3 length: 13
clone size: few
J gene: TRBJ2-1
CDR3 protein: CASSSSGYNEQFF

V gene: TRBV5-1
CDR3 length: 14
clone size: few
J gene: TRBJ2-7
CDR3 protein: CASSFRAGPYEQYF

V gene: TRBV30
CDR3 length: 13
clone size: .
J gene: TRBJ2-7
CDR3 protein: CAWSTRQPYEQYF

V gene: TRBV4-2
CDR3 length: 18
clone size: .
J gene: TRBJ1-3
CDR3 protein: CASTSWGEGTQSGNTIYF

V gene: TRBV27
CDR3 length: 13
clone size: once
J gene: TRBJ1-4
CDR3 protein: CASSGAAFEKLFF

V gene: TRBV7-2
CDR3 length: 14
clone size: once
J gene: TRBJ1-1
CDR3 protein: CASSFGTENTEAFF

V gene: TRBV30
CDR3 length: 13
clone size: .
J gene: TRBJ2-7
CDR3 protein: CAWSPGQLYEQYF

V gene: TRBV30
CDR3 length: 17
clone size: few
J gene: TRBJ2-3
CDR3 protein: CAWSASSGGLYTDTQYF

V gene: TRBV29-1
CDR3 length: 12
clone size: few
J gene: TRBJ1-2
CDR3 protein: CSVGGVNYGYTF

V gene: TRBV5-6
CDR3 length: 16
clone size: .
J gene: TRBJ1-4
CDR3 protein: CASSPYRSSTNEKLFF

V gene: TRBV5-4
CDR3 length: 13
clone size: .
J gene: TRBJ1-1
CDR3 protein: CASSPGGNTEAFF

V gene: TRBV6-5
CDR3 length: 13
clone size: few
J gene: TRBJ2-7
CDR3 protein: CASSQGSSYEQYF

V gene: TRBV29-1
CDR3 length: 18
clone size: .
J gene: TRBJ2-6
CDR3 protein: CSVVLTGTGGSGANVLTF

V gene: TRBV5-1
CDR3 length: 18
clone size: few
J gene: TRBJ1-5
CDR3 protein: CASSLIRDRGQGDQPQHF

V gene: TRBV30
CDR3 length: 17
clone size: .
J gene: TRBJ2-3
CDR3 protein: CAWSTSGGAGLRDTQYF

V gene: TRBV4-2
CDR3 length: 17
clone size: few
J gene: TRBJ2-7
CDR3 protein: CASSQDFVVAGSYEQYF

V gene: TRBV13
CDR3 length: 12
clone size: few
J gene: TRBJ2-2
CDR3 protein: CASRTRAGELFF

V gene: TRBV25-1
CDR3 length: 15
clone size: .
J gene: TRBJ1-1
CDR3 protein: CASSGDRERDTEAFF

V gene: TRBV2
CDR3 length: 11
clone size: .
J gene: TRBJ1-1
CDR3 protein: CASSEPTEAFF

V gene: TRBV10-3
CDR3 length: 13
clone size: few
J gene: TRBJ1-1
CDR3 protein: CAIRDPVGTEAFF

V gene: TRBV27
CDR3 length: 13
clone size: few
J gene: TRBJ1-1
CDR3 protein: CASSPTGHAEAFF

V gene: TRBV18
CDR3 length: 12
clone size: few
J gene: TRBJ1-2
CDR3 protein: CASSETGLGYTF

V gene: TRBV15
CDR3 length: 15
clone size: .
J gene: TRBJ1-1
CDR3 protein: CATSREDETDTEAFF

V gene: TRBV7-2
CDR3 length: 15
clone size: .
J gene: TRBJ2-5
CDR3 protein: CASRESGGAGETQYF

V gene: TRBV5-6
CDR3 length: 15
clone size: .
J gene: TRBJ2-7
CDR3 protein: CASSLRWGKTYEQYF

V gene: TRBV29-1
CDR3 length: 17
clone size: .
J gene: TRBJ1-2
CDR3 protein: CSVEGTDRLGQNYGYTF

V gene: TRBV29-1
CDR3 length: 14
clone size: .
J gene: TRBJ2-7
CDR3 protein: CSVRTPGISYEQYF

V gene: TRBV9
CDR3 length: 13
clone size: .
J gene: TRBJ2-5
CDR3 protein: CASATGGQETQYF

V gene: TRBV2
CDR3 length: 13
clone size: few
J gene: TRBJ2-4
CDR3 protein: CASMGLAKNIQYF

V gene: TRBV27
CDR3 length: 15
clone size: .
J gene: TRBJ1-4
CDR3 protein: CASSFIPRANEKLFF

V gene: TRBV7-9
CDR3 length: 15
clone size: .
J gene: TRBJ2-7
CDR3 protein: CASSLTESKEYEQYF

V gene: TRBV7-9
CDR3 length: 16
clone size: .
J gene: TRBJ1-2
CDR3 protein: CASSHPTTGGRDGYTF

V gene: TRBV9
CDR3 length: 19
clone size: .
J gene: TRBJ2-5
CDR3 protein: CASSVATMCPGEAGETQYF

V gene: TRBV27
CDR3 length: 15
clone size: .
J gene: TRBJ2-1
CDR3 protein: CASSIMTGYYNEQFF

V gene: TRBV7-9
CDR3 length: 15
clone size: few
J gene: TRBJ2-3
CDR3 protein: CASSLYGGFTDTQYF

V gene: TRBV7-8
CDR3 length: 15
clone size: few
J gene: TRBJ2-7
CDR3 protein: CASSLRQAVTYEQYF